These 14 T cell receptor beta chains originate from one sample sequenced in a study of T cells after yellow fever vaccination (dated by TCRdb to between 2017 and 2020). Library generation was performed with 5' RACE. TCRdb lists the instrument as Illumina HiSeq 2500. TCRdb took the public reads, trimmed them with fastp at Q25, ran MiXCR for clone calling and kept in-frame beta chains. Identical CDR3 protein sequences are pooled into one entry, listed with their most common genes and DNA. The sample table contains just under 600,000 distinct CDR3 sequences; only one count was recorded for approximately 15% of them. Jointly, the top ten make up around an eighth of the sample. This sample's treatment or condition label indicates: live attenuated yellow fever vaccine strain. The specimen was PBMCs, collected on the day of the yellow fever booster vaccination. These TCRs come from a man aged 25 to 40 who received the YFV17D yellow fever vaccine.

This clonotype was counted ten times or more. The chain uses TRBV18 and TRBJ2-1; D is possibly TRBD1 (6 bases). The germline gives CDR1 KGHSH, CDR2 LQKENI. CDR3 size: 15 residues. Trimming removed 2 bases from V and 7 bases from J, with 15 bases in between. CDR3 DNA: TGTGCCAGCTCACCATTTCGGACAGATTCGAATGAGCAGTTCTTC. It specifies CASSPFRTDSNEQFF.

This clonotype was seen a handful of times. The rearrangement links TRBV10-3 to TRBJ2-3; 9 bases agree with TRBD2. The CDR3 extends over 14 amino acids. Germline loops: CDR1 ENHRY, CDR2 SYGVKD. The ends lost 8 bases at V and 1 base at J; junction bases unmatched: 4. DNA of the CDR3: TGTGCCATCTCCCGGACTAGCGGCACAGATACGCAGTATTTT. It is translated as CAISRTSGTDTQYF.

Concerning this clonotype itself: One end of the junction varies from germline; a read error may be responsible. The chain has TRBV7-7 and TRBJ2-1, with 8 bases identical to TRBD1. CDR1 and CDR2 from the germline V gene are SSHAT and FNYEAQ (reference sequence). This CDR3 contains 15 residues. The CDR3 is CASSLGITGGNEQFF. The CDR3 nucleotides read TGTGCTAGCAGCTTAGGGATAACAGGGGGAAATGAGCAGTTCTTC. The variable domain in full, with the rest retrieved from reference TRBV7-7 and TRBJ2-1, is GAGVSQSPRYKVTKRGQDVTLRCDPISSHATLYWYQQALGQGPEFLTYFNYEAQPDKSGLPSDRFSAERPEGSISTLTIQRTEQRDSAMYRCASSLGITGGNEQFFGPGTRLTVL.

This rearrangement joins TRBV4-3 to TRBJ2-2; D is ambiguous. Trimming cost V 4 bases and J 5 bases, with 17 bases left between them. The CDR3 spans 16 residues. The germline V gene encodes CDR1 LGHNA and CDR2 YSLEER. The chain's CDR3 is CASSLQVGTITGELFF. The DNA of the CDR3 is TGCGCCAGCAGCCTGCAGGTCGGAACTATAACCGGGGAGCTGTTTTTT.

This chain links TRBV29-1 with TRBJ2-5; TRBD1 might be the D (6 bases). The CDR3 is 16 amino acids. Trimming pared 0 bases from V and 1 base from J, leaving 15 bases between. Germline-derived CDR1 and CDR2 are SQVTM and ANQGSEA. CDR3 nucleotide sequence: TGCAGCGTTGAAGAATGTACAGGGAAAATCCAAGAGACCCAGTACTTC. Its translation is CSVEECTGKIQETQYF.

This clonotype showed up just a few times. The rearrangement links TRBV15 to TRBJ1-5; tentative D call: TRBD1 (6 bases). There are 15 residues in the CDR3. V lost 4 bases to trimming and J lost 5 bases, with 15 bases between them. CDR1 is LNHNV, CDR2 YYDKDF, per germline (reference sequence). This chain's CDR3 is CATSTSLDSHQPQHF. The CDR3 bases are TGTGCCACCAGCACAAGCTTGGACAGTCATCAGCCCCAGCATTTT.

This clonotype was found a few times. The chain recombines TRBV5-1 with TRBJ2-4; possible D gene TRBD2, 5 bases. CDR1 and CDR2 from the germline V gene are SGHRS and YFSETQ. V was clipped by 4 bases and J by 4 bases, with 12 bases between them. The CDR3 runs 14 residues. The CDR3 region has the DNA TGCGCCAGCAGCCCAGAGGGTATTAAAAACATTCAGTACTTC. It translates to CASSPEGIKNIQYF.

The sample holds a few counts of this clonotype. The chain has TRBV30 and TRBJ2-7; 10 bases fit TRBD1. V was clipped by 7 bases and J by 2 bases; unmatched bases: 8. The V gene's germline CDR1 is GTSNPN and CDR2 SVGIG (reference sequence). The CDR3 covers 14 residues. The CDR3 region has the DNA TGTGCCTTCCGGGGACAGGGGATAACCTACGAGCAGTACTTC. It encodes CAFRGQGITYEQYF.

V gene TRBV11-2 combines with J gene TRBJ2-7; perhaps TRBD2 as D (6 bases). Germline assignment: CDR1 SGHAT and CDR2 FQNNGV. The CDR3 covers 13 residues. Trimming took 0 bases from V and 8 from J, leaving 11 bases between them. The chain's CDR3 is CASSLEGLAKQYF. The DNA for the CDR3 is TGTGCCAGCAGCTTAGAAGGCCTAGCGAAGCAGTACTTC.

This clonotype was found a few times. The rearrangement uses TRBV7-2 and TRBJ2-3; TRBD1 is a possible D gene (5 bases). V was shortened by 2 bases and J by 6 bases, with 15 bases between the two germline ends. The germline gives CDR1 SGHTA, CDR2 FQGNSA. The CDR3 totals 15 residues. The CDR3 region has the DNA TGTGCCAGCAGCTTATGGACACCCGTTGAGGATACGCAGTATTTT. This sequence encodes CASSLWTPVEDTQYF. The full variable domain, rest sourced from reference TRBV7-2 and TRBJ2-3, is GAGVSQSPSNKVTEKGKDVELRCDPISGHTALYWYRQSLGQGLEFLIYFQGNSAPDKSGLPSDRFSAERTGGSVSTLTIQRTQQEDSAVYLCASSLWTPVEDTQYFGPGTRLTVL.

This clonotype was picked up a small number of times. The chain links TRBV28 to TRBJ1-1, with D perhaps TRBD1 (5 bases). The CDR3 loop spans 11 amino acids. V was pared by 8 bases and J by 4 bases, with 8 bases between. In germline, CDR1 is MDHEN, CDR2 SYDVKM. CDR3 in DNA: TGTGCCAGCGGGGGGGGCACTGAAGCTTTCTTT. It is translated as CASGGGTEAFF. Combining the CDR3 with reference TRBV28 and TRBJ1-1 gives the whole variable domain DVKVTQSSRYLVKRTGEKVFLECVQDMDHENMFWYRQDPGLGLRLIYFSYDVKMKEKGDIPEGYSVSREKKERFSLILESASTNQTSMYLCASGGGTEAFFGQGTRLTVV.

J is TRBJ2-3 and V is TRBV7-2, with 7 nucleotides matching TRBD2. The CDR3 has 16 amino acids. The ends lost 2 bases at V and 0 bases at J; junction bases unmatched: 5. Germline CDR1 and CDR2: SGHTA and FQGNSA. In DNA form, the CDR3 reads TGTGCCAGCAGCTTAACAGCGGGAACTAGCACAGATACGCAGTATTTT. Residues: CASSLTAGTSTDTQYF. The whole variable domain, remainder taken from reference TRBV7-2 and TRBJ2-3, is GAGVSQSPSNKVTEKGKDVELRCDPISGHTALYWYRQSLGQGLEFLIYFQGNSAPDKSGLPSDRFSAERTGGSVSTLTIQRTQQEDSAVYLCASSLTAGTSTDTQYFGPGTRLTVL.

This rearrangement joins TRBV20-1 to TRBJ2-7; 7 bases fit TRBD1. The CDR3 spans 12 residues. V lost 5 bases and J lost 2; bases outside the gene matches: 3. Germline CDR1 DFQATT, CDR2 SNEGSKA (reference sequence). The CDR3 DNA follows: TGCAGTGCTTTCGGACAGGCCTACGAGCAGTACTTC. Residues: CSAFGQAYEQYF.

This clonotype was seen more than once but under ten times. The chain recombines TRBV6-2 or TRBV6-3 with TRBJ2-6, with D unresolved. The ends were cut back, 6 bases at V and 9 bases at J, with 12 bases in the middle. This CDR3 is 13 amino acids long. Germline CDR1 MNHEY, CDR2 SVGEGT. The CDR3 sequence is CASSRVEHNVLTF. DNA of the CDR3: TGTGCCAGCAGCCGGGTAGAGCACAACGTCCTGACTTTC.